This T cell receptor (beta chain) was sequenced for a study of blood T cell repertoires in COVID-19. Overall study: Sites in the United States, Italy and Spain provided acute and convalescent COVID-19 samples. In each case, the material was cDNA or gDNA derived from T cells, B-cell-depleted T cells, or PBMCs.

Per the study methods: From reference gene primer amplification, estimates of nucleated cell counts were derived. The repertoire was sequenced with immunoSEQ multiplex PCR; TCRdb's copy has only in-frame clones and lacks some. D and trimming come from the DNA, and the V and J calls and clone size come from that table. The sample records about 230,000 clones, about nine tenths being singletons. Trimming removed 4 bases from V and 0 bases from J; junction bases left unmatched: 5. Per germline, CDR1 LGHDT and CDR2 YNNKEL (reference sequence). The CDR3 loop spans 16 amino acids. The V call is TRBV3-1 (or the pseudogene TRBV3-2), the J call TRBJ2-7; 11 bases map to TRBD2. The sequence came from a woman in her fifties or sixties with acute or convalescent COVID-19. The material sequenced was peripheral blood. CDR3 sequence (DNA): TGTGCCAGCAGCCCATTTCTAGCGGGGGGCTCCTACGAGCAGTACTTC. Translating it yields CASSPFLAGGSYEQYF.